This TCR beta chain was documented in a study of blood T cell repertoires in COVID-19. Trimming at V came to 0 bases and at J to 6 bases, leaving 7 bases not matched to a gene. CDR1 and CDR2 (germline): SGHNT, YYREEE (reference sequence). This CDR3 contains 16 residues. Original methodology: From reference gene primer amplification, estimates of nucleated cell counts were derived. The table came from immunoSEQ multiplex PCR; TCRdb's copy has only in-frame clones and leaves some out. D and trimming were read from the DNA, whereas the V and J calls and clone size are those reported in that table. The sample has around 120,000 clones; about 85% are singletons.

The clonotype was recovered from a human donor in a cohort sampled during active COVID-19. The material sequenced was peripheral blood. The chain recombines TRBV5-4 with TRBJ1-1, with TRBD1 identical over 11 bases. CDR3: CASSLGVPGQGAEAFF. The CDR3 bases are TGTGCCAGCAGCTTGGGGGTCCCGGGACAGGGGGCTGAAGCTTTCTTT.